This section outlines one T cell receptor (beta chain) sequence together with its context. The antigen it binds to is not known. Within one base of it there is no much larger clone, and no base qualities were kept. The immunoSEQ Assay was the method used to sequence TCRbeta CDR3 regions. After extraction, genomic DNA underwent amplification by bias-controlled multiplex PCR, followed by high-throughput sequencing. As for the authors' bioinformatics: Collapsing and filtering of sequences were performed to quantify the absolute abundance of each unique TCRbeta CDR3 region. Usable DNA was measured by amplifying reference genes present in all nucleated cells, and TCRbeta template counts were normalized to that usable DNA to estimate T cell fraction. Repertoire TCRs were annotated as SARS-CoV-2-specific by exact matching of V gene, CDR3 amino acid sequence and J gene to a known reactive TCR set. The reference SARS-CoV-2 TCR set came from MIRA and was filtered for enrichment in COVID-19-positive ImmuneCODE repertoires, removing public or cross-reactive TCRs. Drawing on the MIRA antigens, annotated TCRs were analysed further at the level of specific ORF or position within ORF. Breadth was defined as the number of annotated unique rearrangements divided by the total number of unique productive rearrangements, and depth was defined as the summed frequency of the annotated unique rearrangements. Two-sided Wilcoxon rank-sum tests were applied when comparing TCR breadth between groups. TCRdb took this table from immuneACCESS and kept in-frame rearrangements with V and J called. Such tables lack part of the clones; where checked against another copy, unresolved V genes explain under half of the gap, and the rest is unexplained. The D gene and trimming were derived from the DNA, and the V and J assignments and clone size from that table. Across this sample there are 300,000 to 500,000 clones, with 80% to 90% seen only once. The top ten hold more than 3% of the sample.

According to the study, the label for this sample's treatment or condition signals: roughly 19 received Ad26.COV2.S at low or high dose, single or two shots; about 5 received placebo; per-sample allocation not given. For vaccine and placebo recipients, the sequenced repertoires came from samples collected on day 63 after the first injection. Between 29 July and 7 August 2020, Cohort 1b enrolled about 27 adults aged 18-55 years at one site in Boston, USA. Ad26.COV2.S was a replication-incompetent adenovirus type 26 vector that expressed a prefusion-stabilized SARS-CoV-2 spike protein derived from the original Wuhan strain. This entry is derived from a study of Ad26.COV2.S vaccination and SARS-CoV-2 variants (dated by TCRdb to the early 2020s). Concerning the study at large: Vaccine-arm donors were drawn from COV1001, a multicentre, randomized, double-blind, placebo-controlled phase I-IIa trial of Ad26.COV2.S in healthy adults. The TCR-sequenced set comprised around 30 samples: approximately 20 Ad26.COV2.S vaccine recipients, 5 placebo recipients and 8 SARS-CoV-2 convalescent individuals. TCRbeta repertoire sequencing was used to assess the specificity and breadth of SARS-CoV-2-reactive T cell receptors after Ad26.COV2.S vaccination. Dosing of Ad26.COV2.S was intramuscular, at either 5x10^10 or 1x10^11 viral particles, delivered as one shot or as two shots spaced 56 days apart. Investigators remained blinded to trial group allocation during experiments and outcome assessment. Trial participants were randomized into five groups of five: low-dose or high-dose Ad26.COV2.S given once or twice, or placebo on both occasions.

Points the paper makes about the study in general: After vaccination, spike-specific CD8+ and CD4+ T cell responses were reported to show substantial breadth. The study was not powered to compare responses between vaccine doses or regimens. Vaccine and placebo recipients had similar non-spike TCR breadth, a finding consistent with the vaccine containing only spike. The authors noted that the TCR breadth and depth analyses may have underestimated total T cell responses. Spike-specific TCR breadth was higher in Ad26.COV2.S recipients than in placebo recipients (P = 0.0014).

The germline V gene sets CDR1 to KGHDR and CDR2 to SFDVKD. The CDR3 spans 13 residues, from the cysteine through the phenylalanine. Here the CDR3 DNA is all that survives: 39 bases in frame from base 1. The V and J ends are trimmed by 4 bases and 0 bases, leaving 6 bases between them. The TCR was taken from a person between 18 and 65 years old who received the Ad26.COV2.S COVID-19 vaccine or a placebo. This specimen was peripheral blood, taken in a trial of Ad26.COV2.S vaccine versus placebo. In this chain, TRBV24-1 is recombined with TRBJ2-7; the D gene identity is not certain. The CDR3 protein sequence reads: CATSDKGSYEQYF. The nucleotide sequence reads as follows: TGTGCCACCAGTGACAAGGGCTCCTACGAGCAGTACTTC.